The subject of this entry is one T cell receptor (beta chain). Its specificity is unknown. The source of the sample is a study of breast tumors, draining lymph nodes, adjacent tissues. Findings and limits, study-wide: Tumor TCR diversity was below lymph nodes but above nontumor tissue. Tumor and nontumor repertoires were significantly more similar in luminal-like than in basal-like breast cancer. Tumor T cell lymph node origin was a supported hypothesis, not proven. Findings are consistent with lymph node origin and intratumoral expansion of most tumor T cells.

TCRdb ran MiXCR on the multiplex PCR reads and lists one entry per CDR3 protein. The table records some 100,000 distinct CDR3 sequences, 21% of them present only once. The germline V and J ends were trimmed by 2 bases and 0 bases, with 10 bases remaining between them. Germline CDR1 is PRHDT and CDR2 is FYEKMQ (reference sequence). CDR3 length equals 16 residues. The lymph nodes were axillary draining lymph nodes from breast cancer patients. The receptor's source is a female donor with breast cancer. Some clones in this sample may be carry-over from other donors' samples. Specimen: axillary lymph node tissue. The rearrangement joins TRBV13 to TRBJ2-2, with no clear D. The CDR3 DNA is TGTGCCAGCAGCTTAAGCACCAACGCGAACACCGGGGAGCTGTTTTTT. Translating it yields CASSLSTNANTGELFF.